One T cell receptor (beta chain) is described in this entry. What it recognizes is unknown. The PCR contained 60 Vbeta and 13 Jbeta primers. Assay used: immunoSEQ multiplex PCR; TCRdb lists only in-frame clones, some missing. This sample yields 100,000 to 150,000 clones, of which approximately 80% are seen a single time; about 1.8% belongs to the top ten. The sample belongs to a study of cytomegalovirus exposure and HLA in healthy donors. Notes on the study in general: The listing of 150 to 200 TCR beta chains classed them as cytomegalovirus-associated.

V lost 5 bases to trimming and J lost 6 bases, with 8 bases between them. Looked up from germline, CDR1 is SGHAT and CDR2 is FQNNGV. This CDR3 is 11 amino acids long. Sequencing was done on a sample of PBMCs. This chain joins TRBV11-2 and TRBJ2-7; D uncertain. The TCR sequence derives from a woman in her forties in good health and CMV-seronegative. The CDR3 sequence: CASSAYIEQYF. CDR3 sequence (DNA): TGTGCCAGCAGCGCCTATATCGAGCAGTACTTC. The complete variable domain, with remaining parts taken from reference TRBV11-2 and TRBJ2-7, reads EAGVAQSPRYKIIEKRQSVAFWCNPISGHATLYWYQQILGQGPKLLIQFQNNGVVDDSQLPKDRFSAERLKGVDSTLKIQPAKLEDSAVYLCASSAYIEQYFGPGTRLTVT.